The 13 T cell receptor beta chains listed next were all sequenced from one sample in a study of T cell repertoires in cytomegalovirus infection. TCRdb re-derived calls from the reads in MiXCR, one entry per CDR3 protein. The repertoire holds over 200,000 distinct CDR3 sequences, with 12% to 15% as singletons. The sample consisted of PBMCs. All receptors come from a human donor in good health (CMV status not recorded). Some clones in this sample may be carry-over from other donors' samples.

This clonotype was recorded many times. The chain joins TRBV6-1 to TRBJ2-7; 8 nucleotides agree with TRBD1. Germline values: CDR1 MNHNS, CDR2 SASEGT. The CDR3 totals 16 residues. Trimming took 6 bases from V and 2 from J; bases not matched to a gene: 12. The CDR3 loop is CASRLTGTGPAYEQYF. The DNA of the CDR3 is TGTGCCAGCAGACTCACCGGGACAGGCCCTGCCTACGAGCAGTACTTC.

At least ten counts were recorded for this clonotype. The chain combines TRBV7-6 with TRBJ2-7; D remains ambiguous. The germline gives CDR1 SGHVS, CDR2 FNYEAQ. V was pared by 4 bases and J by 5 bases, with 12 bases between. This CDR3 region has 13 residues. The CDR3 loop reads CASSSLPHDEQYF. For the CDR3, the DNA is TGTGCCAGCAGCTCCCTCCCGCACGACGAGCAGTACTTC. The full variable domain, rest sourced from reference TRBV7-6 and TRBJ2-7, is GAGVSQSPRYKVTKRGQDVALRCDPISGHVSLYWYRQALGQGPEFLTYFNYEAQQDKSGLPNDRFSAERPEGSISTLTIQRTEQRDSAMYRCASSSLPHDEQYFGPGTRLTVT.

The chain uses TRBV6-8 and TRBJ2-2; 9 nucleotides align to TRBD2. This CDR3 spans 14 amino acids. V trimming: 5 bases; J trimming: 3 bases; junction bases outside the gene matches: 1. The germline CDR1 and CDR2 sequences are MNHGY and SAAAGT. CDR3 sequence (DNA): TGTGCCAGCAGTGCGGGAGGGGACACCGGGGAGCTGTTTTTT. It is translated as CASSAGGDTGELFF.

There are many counts of this clonotype. The chain uses TRBV6-1 and TRBJ2-5, with TRBD1 matching over 8 bases. Germline-derived CDR1 and CDR2 are MNHNS and SASEGT. This CDR3 has 14 amino acids. The trim removed 6 bases at V and 5 bases at J, leaving 8 bases unmatched. CDR3 DNA: TGTGCCAGCAGACTGGACAGGGTAGGGGAGACCCAGTACTTC. Amino acids: CASRLDRVGETQYF.

This clonotype was recorded a few times. The V and J genes are TRBV6-6 and TRBJ2-1, with unresolved D. V was trimmed by 4 bases and J by 10 bases, leaving 8 bases between them. Germline CDR1 is MNHNY and CDR2 is SVGAGI (reference sequence). The CDR3 length is 11 residues. CDR3 amino acids: CASSFGLEQFF. The CDR3 coding sequence is TGTGCCAGCAGTTTCGGGCTAGAGCAGTTCTTC.

This clonotype has more than one count but fewer than ten. The V and J genes are TRBV7-2 and TRBJ1-3, with D possibly matching TRBD1 (6 bases). Trimming pared 3 bases from V and 5 bases from J, leaving 14 bases between. The CDR3 loop spans 15 amino acids. Per the germline V gene, CDR1 is SGHTA and CDR2 is FQGNSA. The CDR3 DNA reads TGTGCCAGCAGCTTTGCAGGCAGGGGAAGAAACACCATATATTTT. Amino acid sequence: CASSFAGRGRNTIYF.

This clonotype was detected many times. The chain combines TRBV7-9 with TRBJ2-1, with unresolved D. Trimming pared 2 bases from V and 2 bases from J, leaving 10 bases between. There are 15 residues in the CDR3. CDR1 is SEHNR, CDR2 FQNEAQ, per germline (reference sequence). CDR3 region: CASSLPDPAYNEQFF. Written as DNA, the CDR3 is TGTGCCAGCAGCTTACCCGACCCAGCCTACAATGAGCAGTTCTTC.

This clonotype was seen at least ten times. J is TRBJ2-1 and V is TRBV25-1; 9 nucleotides match TRBD1. This CDR3 has 18 amino acids. Losses at the gene ends were 4 bases for V and 4 bases for J; bases not matched to a gene: 14. The germline V gene has CDR1 MGHDK and CDR2 SYGVNS. The CDR3 DNA is TGTGCCAGCAGTGCGGGACAGGGCCCACCTTTAAGATACAATGAGCAGTTCTTC. Its protein product is CASSAGQGPPLRYNEQFF.

This CDR3 reads CASSQGAGYTF. DNA of the CDR3: TGCGCCAGCAGCCAGGGGGCCGGCTACACCTTC. The V gene is TRBV4-1, the J gene TRBJ1-2; perhaps TRBD1 as D (6 bases). Germline CDR1 is MGHRA and CDR2 is YSYEKL. The CDR3 consists of 11 residues. V lost 3 bases and J lost 8, with 7 bases in between.

This clonotype was seen at least ten times. This chain links TRBV7-2 with TRBJ1-2, with TRBD1 matching 7 bases. Germline V gene lookup returns CDR1 SGHTA and CDR2 FQGNSA. Germline trimming cut 5 bases from V and 5 bases from J; bases unmatched to any gene: 14. The CDR3 is 16 residues long. The CDR3 region is CASSLDAGGRIYGYTF. Here the CDR3 DNA reads TGTGCCAGCAGCCTAGACGCAGGGGGGCGTATTTATGGCTACACCTTC.

This clonotype was seen at least ten times. The V and J genes are TRBV7-2 and TRBJ2-7, with 8 bases aligning to TRBD2. The CDR3 sequence is 14 residues long. The junction had 1 base not matched to a gene; V was cut back by 1 base and J by 2 bases. The germline V gene encodes CDR1 SGHTA and CDR2 FQGNSA. CDR3: CASSLVAGTYEQYF. For the CDR3, the DNA is TGTGCCAGCAGCTTAGTAGCGGGGACCTACGAGCAGTACTTC.

This clonotype came up a few times. The gene calls are TRBV10-3 and TRBJ2-3; 10 nucleotides match TRBD1. From germline, CDR1 is ENHRY and CDR2 SYGVKD. J lost 3 bases, V lost 4 bases, and 4 bases had no gene match. The length of the CDR3 is 15 residues. The CDR3 loop is CAISADRGLTDTQYF. The CDR3 nucleotides are TGTGCCATCAGTGCAGACAGGGGGCTTACAGATACGCAGTATTTT.

The V and J genes are TRBV29-1 and TRBJ1-2; D gene ambiguous. Deletions cut 4 bases from V and 8 bases from J, with 11 bases between. Germline CDR1 and CDR2: SQVTM and ANQGSEA. The CDR3 spans 11 residues. In DNA, the CDR3 is TGCAGCGTTGGTAGGGTGCAGGGCTACACCTTC. Its protein product is CSVGRVQGYTF.